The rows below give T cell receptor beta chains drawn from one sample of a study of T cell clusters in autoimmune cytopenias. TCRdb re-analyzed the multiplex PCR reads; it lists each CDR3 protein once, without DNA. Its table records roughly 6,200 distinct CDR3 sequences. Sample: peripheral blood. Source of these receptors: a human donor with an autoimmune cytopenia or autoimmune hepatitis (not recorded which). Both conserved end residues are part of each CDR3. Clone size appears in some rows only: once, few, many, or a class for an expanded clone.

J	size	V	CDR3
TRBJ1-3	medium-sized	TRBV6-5	CASSEPGQGGGNTIYF
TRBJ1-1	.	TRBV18	CASSGGTEAFF
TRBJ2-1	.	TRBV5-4	CASSSGGSGGAGEQFF
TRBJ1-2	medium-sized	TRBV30	CAWNRLRETSGYTF
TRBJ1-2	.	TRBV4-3	CASSQEESDRHYGYTF
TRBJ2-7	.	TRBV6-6	CAVKSADRASYEQYF
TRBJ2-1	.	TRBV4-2	CASSQDRGGNSYNEQFF
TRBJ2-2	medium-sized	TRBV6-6	CASRKTGRETGELFF
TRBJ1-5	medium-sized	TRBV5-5	CASSLAGTNQPQHF
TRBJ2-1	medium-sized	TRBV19	CASSGLAGRPSSYNEQFF
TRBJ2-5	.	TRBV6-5	CAIRQDTGRETQYF
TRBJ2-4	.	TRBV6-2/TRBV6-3	CASTTGTRGIRDIQYF
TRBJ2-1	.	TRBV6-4	CASSDSSGGANEQFF
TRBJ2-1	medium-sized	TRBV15	CATSPGTRGANEQFF
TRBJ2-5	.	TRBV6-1	CASSSWGIQETQYF
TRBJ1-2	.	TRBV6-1	CASSEAPGQNYGYTF
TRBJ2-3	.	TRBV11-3	CASSSRQASTDTQYF
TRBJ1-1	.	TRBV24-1	CATQVIFGTEAFF
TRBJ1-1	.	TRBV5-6	CASSLLGVNTEAFF
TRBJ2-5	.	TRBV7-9	CASSPWDSYQETQYF
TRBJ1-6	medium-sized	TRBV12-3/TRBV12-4	CASTNNPDDSPLHF
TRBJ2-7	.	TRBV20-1	CSASRGADDDEQYF
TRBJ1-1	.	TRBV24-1	CATTLPAGTGHMNTEAFF
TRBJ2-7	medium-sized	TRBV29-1	CSVVWGGQLYEQYF
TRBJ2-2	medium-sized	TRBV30	CAWIGLSAGELFF
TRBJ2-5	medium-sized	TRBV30	CAAGGRLAQYF
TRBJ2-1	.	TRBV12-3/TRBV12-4	CATNSGGPLFNEQFF
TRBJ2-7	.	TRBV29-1	CSGGTSRYEQYF
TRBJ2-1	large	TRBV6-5	CASGPGGNEQFF
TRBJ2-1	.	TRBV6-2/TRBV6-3	CASFRGTSFDEQFF
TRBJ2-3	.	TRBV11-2	CASRPTRGITDTQYF
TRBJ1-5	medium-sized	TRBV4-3	CASSQDGTDPLAQHF
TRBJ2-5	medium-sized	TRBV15	CATSRSQQGPQYF
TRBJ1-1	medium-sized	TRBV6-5	CASRQGEGLSNTEAFF
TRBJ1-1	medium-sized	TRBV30	CAWSVTVDTEAFF
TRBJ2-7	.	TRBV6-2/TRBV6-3	CASSQGLAGLPQYF
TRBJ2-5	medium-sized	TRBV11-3	CASSKRTGGDETQYF
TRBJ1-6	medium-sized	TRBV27	CASSLYRGNSPLHF
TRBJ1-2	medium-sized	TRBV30	CAWSPDRGYGYTF
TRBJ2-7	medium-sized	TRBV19	CASSIRAGREQYF
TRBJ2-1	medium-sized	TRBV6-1	CASSEARGFRWNEQFF
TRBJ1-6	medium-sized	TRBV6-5	CASIPRVGSPLHF
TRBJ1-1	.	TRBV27	CASSFTGGADTEAFF
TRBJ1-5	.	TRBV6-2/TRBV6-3	CASSEVGQPRNQPQHF
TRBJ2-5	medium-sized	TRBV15	CATSISGGEETQYF
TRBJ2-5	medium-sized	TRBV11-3	CASSLAETQYF
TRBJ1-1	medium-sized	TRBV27	CASSFSQGGRNTEAFF
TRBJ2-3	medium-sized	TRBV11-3	CASSLESDTQYF
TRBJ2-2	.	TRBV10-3	CAISYSDTGELFF
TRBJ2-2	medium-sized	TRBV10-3	CAIKGPNTGELFF
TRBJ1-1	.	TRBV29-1	CSVGGAGPNTEAFF
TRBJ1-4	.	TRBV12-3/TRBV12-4	CASSLSGRIEKLFF
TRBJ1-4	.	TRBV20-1	CSGESTTNEKLFF
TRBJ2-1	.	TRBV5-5	CASSPGGGGSLSSEQFF
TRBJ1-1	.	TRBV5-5	CASSQGDTASFF
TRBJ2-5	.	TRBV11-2	CASSLEETQYF
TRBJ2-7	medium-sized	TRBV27	CASSSPSEQYF
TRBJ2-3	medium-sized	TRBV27	CASSSRALYTDTQYF